These 23 T cell receptor beta chains share one sample of origin, sequenced in a study of response to subunit inactivated influenza vaccine. TCRdb reprocessed the RT-PCR reads with MiXCR, giving one entry per CDR3 protein. The data show roughly 780,000 distinct CDR3 sequences, with under 20% seen just once and roughly a tenth held by the top ten. The specimen was PBMCs from blood, collected roughly 5 days after vaccination. The receptors shown here come from a man between 45 and 60 years old who received an inactivated influenza vaccine.

Only a few counts were recorded for this clonotype. This chain links TRBV24-1 with TRBJ2-6, with D unresolved. CDR3 size: 18 residues. The germline CDR1 and CDR2 sequences are KGHDR and SFDVKD. V lost 2 bases and J 0 bases, leaving 13 bases between the germline ends. The DNA of the CDR3 is TGTGCCACCAGTGATTCCCCCGGGCAGAACTCTGGGGCCAACGTCCTGACTTTC. Translating gives CATSDSPGQNSGANVLTF.

This clonotype was observed a few times. The V and J genes are TRBV28 and TRBJ1-5; D call uncertain. The CDR3 totals 14 residues. V was cut by 6 bases and J by 2 bases, with 11 bases left in between. The germline V gene encodes CDR1 MDHEN and CDR2 SYDVKM. The CDR3 DNA is TGTGCCAGCAGGGCCGACTTGGGCAATCAGCCCCAGCATTTT. This sequence encodes CASRADLGNQPQHF. The full variable domain, its missing parts supplied by reference TRBV28 and TRBJ1-5, is DVKVTQSSRYLVKRTGEKVFLECVQDMDHENMFWYRQDPGLGLRLIYFSYDVKMKEKGDIPEGYSVSREKKERFSLILESASTNQTSMYLCASRADLGNQPQHFGDGTRLSIL.

The sample holds many counts of this clonotype. J is TRBJ1-5 and V is TRBV12-3 or TRBV12-4, with TRBD1 matching 8 bases. Unmatched junction bases numbered 6, after V lost 5 bases and J lost 3 bases. The CDR3 runs to 15 residues. The CDR3 DNA is TGTGCCAGCAGTCCAGGGGGCGATTTCAATCAGCCCCAGCATTTT. Translated: CASSPGGDFNQPQHF.

In DNA, the CDR3 is TGCAGTGCTAGAGACGACGGGACGACCGAGGAGGCCCAGTACTTC. Its translation is CSARDDGTTEEAQYF. This sequence joins TRBV20-1 and TRBJ2-5; the D call may be TRBD1 or TRBD2 (5 bases each). The germline gives CDR1 DFQATT, CDR2 SNEGSKA (reference sequence). Trimming shortened V by 0 bases and J by 9 bases, and 20 bases separated the two germline ends. The CDR3 consists of 15 residues.

The gene calls are TRBV5-6 and TRBJ1-5; D gene unclear. Germline loops: CDR1 SGHDT, CDR2 YYEEEE. This CDR3 is built from 13 residues. Trimming took 1 base from V and 5 from J, leaving 7 bases between them. The CDR3 here is CASSLLGYQPQHF. Written as DNA, the CDR3 is TGTGCCAGCAGCTTGTTGGGGTATCAGCCCCAGCATTTT.

This chain uses TRBV5-1 with TRBJ2-2, with D perhaps assigned TRBD1 or TRBD2 (5 bases each). This CDR3 comprises 16 residues. The ends were cut back, 3 bases at V and 8 bases at J, with 20 bases in the middle. Per germline, CDR1 SGHRS and CDR2 YFSETQ. CDR3 in amino acids: CASSSGQFAYLGELFF. CDR3 DNA: TGCGCCAGCAGCTCGGGGCAGTTTGCGTACCTGGGGGAGCTGTTTTTT.

This clonotype was counted ten times or more. The rearrangement joins TRBV10-3 to TRBJ2-7; D is unclear. V lost 0 bases to trimming and J lost 7 bases, with 13 bases between them. The CDR3 loop spans 14 amino acids. The V gene's germline CDR1 is ENHRY and CDR2 SYGVKD. The CDR3 here is CAISESVPLSEQYF. The CDR3, as DNA: TGTGCCATCAGTGAGTCTGTACCACTTTCGGAGCAGTACTTC.

The chain has TRBV6-5 and TRBJ2-7; D remains unclear. V was trimmed by 4 bases and J by 2 bases, leaving 9 bases between them. CDR3 length: 13 residues. Germline CDR1 reads MNHEY; CDR2 reads SVGAGI. CDR3 amino acids: CASSSPRTYEQYF. In nucleotides, the CDR3 is TGTGCCAGCAGTTCCCCCCGGACCTACGAGCAGTACTTC.

This clonotype was seen repeatedly, ten times or more. The V and J genes are TRBV20-1 and TRBJ2-3; 8 bases align to TRBD2. Losses at the gene ends were 6 bases for V and 6 bases for J; bases not matched to a gene: 11. CDR3 size: 14 residues. Germline lookup yields CDR1 DFQATT and CDR2 SNEGSKA (reference sequence). The CDR3: CSAPGTRVFDTQYF. Written as DNA, the CDR3 is TGCAGTGCGCCCGGGACTAGGGTCTTCGATACGCAGTATTTT.

This chain joins TRBV20-1 and TRBJ2-3, with TRBD2 matching over 9 bases. The germline V gene has CDR1 DFQATT and CDR2 SNEGSKA (reference sequence). The CDR3 is 14 residues long. The V gene end was trimmed by 6 bases and the J gene end by 4 bases; junction bases not matched to a gene: 8. The CDR3 here is CSAPKREASDTQYF. The CDR3 bases are TGCAGTGCCCCGAAGCGGGAGGCATCAGATACGCAGTATTTT.

This clonotype showed up just a few times. V and J are TRBV12-3 or TRBV12-4 and TRBJ1-1; no definite D call. Deletions cut 7 bases from V and 6 bases from J, with 12 bases between. The CDR3 spans 12 residues. CDR3 residues: CASTERFAEAFF. The CDR3 DNA reads TGTGCCAGCACTGAGCGGTTTGCTGAAGCTTTCTTT.

J is TRBJ2-2 and V is TRBV25-1; perhaps TRBD2 as D (6 bases). The CDR3 spans 15 residues. The V and J ends lost 6 bases and 2 bases respectively, with 13 bases between them. Germline-derived CDR1 and CDR2 are MGHDK and SYGVNS. CDR3 bases: TGTGCCAGCAGGAATAGCGGAGGAAACACCGGGGAGCTGTTTTTT. Translated, it gives CASRNSGGNTGELFF.

This clonotype was seen ten or more times. This chain connects TRBV20-1 to TRBJ2-3, with 9 bases matching TRBD2. This CDR3 has 13 residues. Germline V gene lookup returns CDR1 DFQATT and CDR2 SNEGSKA (reference sequence). The J segment lost 3 bases and the V segment lost 7 bases, leaving 5 bases of the junction unmatched. The CDR3 here is CSGGAGGTDTQYF. DNA of the CDR3: TGCAGTGGTGGAGCGGGGGGAACAGATACGCAGTATTTT.

This clonotype occurred many times. V is TRBV25-1 and J is TRBJ2-1, with D perhaps TRBD2 (6 bases). The ends were cut back, 2 bases at V and 0 bases at J, with 11 bases in the middle. The V gene's germline CDR1 is MGHDK and CDR2 SYGVNS. The length of the CDR3 is 16 residues. CDR3: CASSEIGLYSYNEQFF. Here the CDR3 DNA reads TGTGCCAGCAGTGAAATTGGACTATACTCCTACAATGAGCAGTTCTTC.

This clonotype has a handful of counts. The chain recombines TRBV20-1 with TRBJ2-7, with TRBD1 as a possible D gene (6 bases). CDR3 length: 13 residues. Germline values: CDR1 DFQATT, CDR2 SNEGSKA (reference sequence). V lost 5 bases and J lost 5, with 16 bases in between. The CDR3: CSASGANRDEQYF. As DNA, the CDR3 is TGCAGTGCTTCAGGGGCGAACAGGGACGAGCAGTACTTC.

This clonotype was counted only a few times. This chain joins TRBV10-2 and TRBJ2-2; D is perhaps TRBD1 (6 bases). Trimming removed 7 bases from V and 7 bases from J, with 16 bases in between. Germline assignment: CDR1 WSHSY and CDR2 SAAADI. The CDR3 covers 14 residues. CDR3 bases: TGCGCCAGCAAAACTACAGGGTTTGGCGGGGAGCTGTTTTTT. Translated, it gives CASKTTGFGGELFF.

Ten or more counts support this clonotype. The chain employs TRBV10-3 and TRBJ1-2, with TRBD1 as a possible D gene (5 bases). There are 13 residues in the CDR3. Germline V CDR1 and CDR2: ENHRY, SYGVKD. V was cut by 6 bases and J by 2 bases, with 10 bases left in between. DNA for the CDR3: TGTGCCATCAGCGAGGAGGGGAACTATGGCTACACCTTC. It translates to CAISEEGNYGYTF.

V usage is TRBV6-1 and J usage is TRBJ2-7; 8 nucleotides line up with TRBD2. Trimming removed 9 bases from V and 2 bases from J; junction bases left unmatched: 12. Germline V gene sequence: CDR1 MNHNS, CDR2 SASEGT. This CDR3 is 15 amino acids long. For the CDR3, the DNA is TGTGCCAGGGGGCCCGAGCGGGGGTCGACCTACGAGCAGTACTTC. It codes for CARGPERGSTYEQYF.

This clonotype appeared a few times. The J gene is TRBJ1-5, the V gene TRBV12-3 or TRBV12-4; D gene uncertain. Trimming took 2 bases from V and 0 from J, leaving 14 bases between them. CDR3 size: 17 residues. DNA of the CDR3: TGTGCCAGCAGTTTAAAGGGCGGGCCCTATAGCAATCAGCCCCAGCATTTT. This sequence encodes CASSLKGGPYSNQPQHF.

At least ten counts were recorded for this clonotype. The chain combines TRBV11-2 with TRBJ2-3, with no clear D. The CDR3 totals 13 residues. V was shortened by 5 bases and J by 1 base, with 7 bases between the two germline ends. CDR1 SGHAT and CDR2 FQNNGV come from the germline V gene. CDR3 in DNA: TGTGCCAGCAGCCCCACGGGCACAGATACGCAGTATTTT. This sequence encodes CASSPTGTDTQYF.

The chain recombines TRBV25-1 with TRBJ1-2; a possible D gene is TRBD1 (6 bases). The germline V gene encodes CDR1 MGHDK and CDR2 SYGVNS. The CDR3 extends over 13 amino acids. Trimming stripped 6 bases from V and 8 bases from J, with 16 bases between. CDR3 in DNA: TGTGCCAGCAGAAGATCGGGGGCGTCCGGCTACACCTTC. Protein: CASRRSGASGYTF.

CDR3 sequence (DNA): TGTGCCAGCAGCTTCTCGGTGTTCCCCGGGGAGCTGTTTTTT. It is translated as CASSFSVFPGELFF. V is TRBV11-2 and J is TRBJ2-2; no firm D call. Germline assignment: CDR1 SGHAT and CDR2 FQNNGV. V was clipped by 3 bases and J by 6 bases, with 11 bases between them. This CDR3 is built from 14 residues.

This clonotype was counted a few times. The genes are TRBV6-5 and TRBJ2-5; weak D call: TRBD1 (6 bases). The V end was cut by 4 bases, the J end by 4 bases, with 16 bases between. Germline-derived CDR1 and CDR2 are MNHEY and SVGAGI. CDR3 size: 15 residues. The CDR3 here is CASSWVTGLGETQYF. Here the CDR3 DNA reads TGTGCCAGCAGTTGGGTGACAGGTCTCGGAGAGACCCAGTACTTC.